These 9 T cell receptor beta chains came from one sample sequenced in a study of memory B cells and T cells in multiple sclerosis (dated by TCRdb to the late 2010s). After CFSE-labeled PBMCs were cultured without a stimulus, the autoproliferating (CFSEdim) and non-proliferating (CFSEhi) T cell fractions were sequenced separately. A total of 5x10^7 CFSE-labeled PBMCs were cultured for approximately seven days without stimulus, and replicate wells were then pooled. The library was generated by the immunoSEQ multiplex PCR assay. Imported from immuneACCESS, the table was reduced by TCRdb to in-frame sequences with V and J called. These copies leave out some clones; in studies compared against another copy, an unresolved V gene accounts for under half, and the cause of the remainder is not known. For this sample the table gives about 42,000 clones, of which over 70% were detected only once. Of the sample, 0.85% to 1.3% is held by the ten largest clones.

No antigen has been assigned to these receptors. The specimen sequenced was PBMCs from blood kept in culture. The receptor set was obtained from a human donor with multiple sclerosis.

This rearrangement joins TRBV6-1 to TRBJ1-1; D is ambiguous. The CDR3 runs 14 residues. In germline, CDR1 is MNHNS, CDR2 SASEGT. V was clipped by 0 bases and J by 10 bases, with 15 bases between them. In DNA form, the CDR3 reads TGTGCCAGCAGTGAAGCGTCAGGTCTATATCTAGCTTTCTTT. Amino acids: CASSEASGLYLAFF.

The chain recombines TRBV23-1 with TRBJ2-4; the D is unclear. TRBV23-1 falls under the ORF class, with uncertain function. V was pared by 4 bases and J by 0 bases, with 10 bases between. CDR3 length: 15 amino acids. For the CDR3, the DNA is TGCGCCAGCAGTCGGATTAACTTAGCCAAAAACATTCAGTACTTC. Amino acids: CASSRINLAKNIQYF.

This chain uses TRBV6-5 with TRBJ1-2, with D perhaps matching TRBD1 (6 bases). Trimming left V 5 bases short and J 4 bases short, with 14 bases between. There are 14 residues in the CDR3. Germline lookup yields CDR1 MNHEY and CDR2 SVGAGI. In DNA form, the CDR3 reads TGTGCCAGCAGTGAAGGGGACACACTCTATGGCTACACCTTC. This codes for CASSEGDTLYGYTF.

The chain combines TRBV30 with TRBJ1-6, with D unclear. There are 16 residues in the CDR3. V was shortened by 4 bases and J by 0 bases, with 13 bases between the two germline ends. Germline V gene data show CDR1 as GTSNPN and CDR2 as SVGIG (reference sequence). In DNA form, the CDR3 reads TGTGCCTGGAATATACCCCAAAGCTCCTATAATTCACCCCTCCACTTT. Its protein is CAWNIPQSSYNSPLHF.

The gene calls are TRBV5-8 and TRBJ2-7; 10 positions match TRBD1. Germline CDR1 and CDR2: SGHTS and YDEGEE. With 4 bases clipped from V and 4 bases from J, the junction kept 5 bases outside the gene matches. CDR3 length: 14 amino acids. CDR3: CASSKRQGAYEQYF. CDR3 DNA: TGTGCCAGCAGCAAACGACAGGGGGCGTACGAGCAGTACTTC.

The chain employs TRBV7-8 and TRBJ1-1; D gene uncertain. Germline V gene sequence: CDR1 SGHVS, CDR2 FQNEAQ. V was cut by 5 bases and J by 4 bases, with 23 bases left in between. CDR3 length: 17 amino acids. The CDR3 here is CASSPSGLRVYGTEAFF. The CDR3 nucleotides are TGTGCCAGCAGCCCGAGTGGGCTGAGAGTATATGGCACTGAAGCTTTCTTT. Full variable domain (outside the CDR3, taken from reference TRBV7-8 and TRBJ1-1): GAGVSQSPRYKVAKRGQDVALRCDPISGHVSLFWYQQALGQGPEFLTYFQNEAQLDKSGLPSDRFFAERPEGSVSTLKIQRTQQEDSAVYLCASSPSGLRVYGTEAFFGQGTRLTVV.

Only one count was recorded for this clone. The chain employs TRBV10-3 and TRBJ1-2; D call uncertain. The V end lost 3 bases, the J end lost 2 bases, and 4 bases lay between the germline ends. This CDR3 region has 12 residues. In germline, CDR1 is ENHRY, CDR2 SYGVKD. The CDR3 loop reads CAISEQNYGYTF. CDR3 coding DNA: TGTGCCATCAGTGAACAGAACTATGGCTACACCTTC.

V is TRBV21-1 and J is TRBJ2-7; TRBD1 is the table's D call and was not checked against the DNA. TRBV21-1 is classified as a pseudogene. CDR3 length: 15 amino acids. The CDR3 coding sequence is TGTGCCAGCAGCAAAGAAGGCAGGGGGACCTACGAGCAGTACTTC. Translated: CASSKEGRGTYEQYF.

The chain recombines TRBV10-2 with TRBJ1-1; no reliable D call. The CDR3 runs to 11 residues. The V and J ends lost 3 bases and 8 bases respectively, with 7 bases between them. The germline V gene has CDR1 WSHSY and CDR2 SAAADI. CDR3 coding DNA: TGCGCCAGCAGTGATATAAGAGAAGCTTTCTTT. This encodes CASSDIREAFF.